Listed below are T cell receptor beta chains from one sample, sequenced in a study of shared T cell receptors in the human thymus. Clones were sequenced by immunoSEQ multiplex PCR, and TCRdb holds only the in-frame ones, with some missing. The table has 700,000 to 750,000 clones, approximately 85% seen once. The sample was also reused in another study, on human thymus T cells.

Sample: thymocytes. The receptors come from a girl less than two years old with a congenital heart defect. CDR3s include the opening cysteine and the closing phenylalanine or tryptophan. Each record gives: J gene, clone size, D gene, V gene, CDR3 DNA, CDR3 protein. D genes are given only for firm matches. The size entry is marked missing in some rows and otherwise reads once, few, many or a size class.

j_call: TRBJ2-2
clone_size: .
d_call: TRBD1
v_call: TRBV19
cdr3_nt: TGTGCCAGTCACAGGGGTGGGGAGCTGTTTTTT
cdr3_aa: CASHRGGELFF

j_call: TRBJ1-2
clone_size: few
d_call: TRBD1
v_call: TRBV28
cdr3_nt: TGTGCCAGCAGTTCACCAAATTTAACAGGGGGAGGCTACACCTTC
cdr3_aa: CASSSPNLTGGGYTF

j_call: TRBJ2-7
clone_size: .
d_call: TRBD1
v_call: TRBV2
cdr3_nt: TGTGCCAGCACCCCAAAGGACAGGGAACCTTACGAGCAGTACTTC
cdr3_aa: CASTPKDREPYEQYF

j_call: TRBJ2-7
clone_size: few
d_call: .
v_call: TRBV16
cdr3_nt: TGTGCCAGCAGCCCAGGGTCCACCTACGAGCAGTACTTC
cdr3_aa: CASSPGSTYEQYF

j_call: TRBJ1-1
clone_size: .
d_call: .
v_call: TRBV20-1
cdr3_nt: TGCAGTGCTTCGCGAGGCACTGAAGCTTTCTTT
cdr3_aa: CSASRGTEAFF

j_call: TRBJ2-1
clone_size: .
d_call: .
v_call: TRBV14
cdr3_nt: TGTGCCAGCAGCCAAGGGTTCCCCCTAGGAGGTGAGCAGTTCTTC
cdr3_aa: CASSQGFPLGGEQFF

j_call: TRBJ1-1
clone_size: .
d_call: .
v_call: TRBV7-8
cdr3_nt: TGTGCCAGCAGCTTATACGGGGGTAGCGCTGAAGCTTTCTTT
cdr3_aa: CASSLYGGSAEAFF

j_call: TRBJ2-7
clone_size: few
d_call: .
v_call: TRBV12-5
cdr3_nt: TGTGCTAGTGGCCCCCACAGGGAACATAGCTCCTACGAGCAGTACTTC
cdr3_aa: CASGPHREHSSYEQYF

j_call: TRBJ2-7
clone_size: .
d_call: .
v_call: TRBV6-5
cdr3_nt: TGTGCCAGCAGGCAAGGAGGGATCTCCTACGAGCAGTACTTC
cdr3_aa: CASRQGGISYEQYF

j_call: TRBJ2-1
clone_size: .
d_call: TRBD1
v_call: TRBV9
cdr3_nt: TGTGCCAGCAGCGTAACAGGGGGCCAGTATGAGCAGTTCTTC
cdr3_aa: CASSVTGGQYEQFF

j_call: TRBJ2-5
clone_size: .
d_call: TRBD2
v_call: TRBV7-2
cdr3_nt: TGTGCCAGCAGCTTGCCTCCGGGACTAGCAGGGCAGTACTTC
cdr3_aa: CASSLPPGLAGQYF

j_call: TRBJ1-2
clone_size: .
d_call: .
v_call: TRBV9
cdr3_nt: TGTGCCAGCAGCGTAGCTTCCGACTATGGCTACACCTTC
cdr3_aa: CASSVASDYGYTF

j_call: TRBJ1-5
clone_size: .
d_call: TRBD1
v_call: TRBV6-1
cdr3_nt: TGTGCCAGCAGTTTACGGACAGGGAGCAATCAGCCCCAGCATTTT
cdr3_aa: CASSLRTGSNQPQHF

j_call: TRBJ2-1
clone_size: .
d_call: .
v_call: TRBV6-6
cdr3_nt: TGTGCCAGCGGGCCCAGGGCGAGCTCCTACAATGAGCAGTTCTTC
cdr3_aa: CASGPRASSYNEQFF

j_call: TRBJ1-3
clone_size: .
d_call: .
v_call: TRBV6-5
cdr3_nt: TGTGCCAGCAAGCGCACCCCACACTCTGGAAACACCATATATTTT
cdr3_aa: CASKRTPHSGNTIYF

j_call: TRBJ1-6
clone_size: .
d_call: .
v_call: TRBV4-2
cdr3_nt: TGTGCCAGCAGCGGGGAGACAGGTTCCCCCCTCCACTTT
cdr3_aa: CASSGETGSPLHF

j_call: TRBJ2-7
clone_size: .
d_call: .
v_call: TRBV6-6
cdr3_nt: TGTGCCAGCAGTTCCCTCAGGCGGGTCCTCTCCTACGAGCAGTACTTC
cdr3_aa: CASSSLRRVLSYEQYF

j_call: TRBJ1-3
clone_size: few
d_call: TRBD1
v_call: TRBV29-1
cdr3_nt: TGCAGCGTTGAAACGGGACAGGGGCGCCCGGGGGACACCATATATTTT
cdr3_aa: CSVETGQGRPGDTIYF

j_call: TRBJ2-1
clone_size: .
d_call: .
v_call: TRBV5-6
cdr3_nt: TGTGCCAGCAGCTTGGCCATAGGAGGGCGCTACAATGAGCAGTTCTTC
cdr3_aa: CASSLAIGGRYNEQFF

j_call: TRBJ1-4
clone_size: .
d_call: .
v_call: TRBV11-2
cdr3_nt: TGTGCCAGCAGCTTACCTGGGGCAGGACCAAATGAAAAACTGTTTTTT
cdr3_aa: CASSLPGAGPNEKLFF

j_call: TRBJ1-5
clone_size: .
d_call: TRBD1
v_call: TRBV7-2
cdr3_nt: TGTGCCAGCAGCTTAGGACAGGGTGGACAGCCCCAGCATTTT
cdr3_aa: CASSLGQGGQPQHF

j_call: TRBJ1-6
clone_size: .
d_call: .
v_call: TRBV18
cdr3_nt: TGTGCCAGCTCGGTCCAACCGAGCTCCTATAATTCACCCCTCCACTTT
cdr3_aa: CASSVQPSSYNSPLHF

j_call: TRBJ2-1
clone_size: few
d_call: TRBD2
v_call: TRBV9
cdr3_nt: TGTGCCAGCAGCGCGCCGGGACTAGCAAAGGATGAGCAGTTCTTC
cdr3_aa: CASSAPGLAKDEQFF

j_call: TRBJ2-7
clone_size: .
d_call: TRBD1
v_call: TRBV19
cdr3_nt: TGTGCCAGTAGTATTGGGACAGGGGATTTCAACCTAAGGAACGAGCAGTACTTC
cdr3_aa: CASSIGTGDFNLRNEQYF

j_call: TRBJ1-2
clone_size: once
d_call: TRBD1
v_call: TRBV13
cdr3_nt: TGTGCCAGCAGCTTCGAAAACGCCAGGGGGCTTTTCGTGGGCTACACCTTC
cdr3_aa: CASSFENARGLFVGYTF

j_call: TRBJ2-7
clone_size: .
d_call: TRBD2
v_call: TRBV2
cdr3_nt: TGTGCCAGCAGTAGTGTACGGGAGGACTACGAGCAGTACTTC
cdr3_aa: CASSSVREDYEQYF

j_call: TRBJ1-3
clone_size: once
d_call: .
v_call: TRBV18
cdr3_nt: TGTGCCAGCTCACCACGTACAGACAAACCATTGAGCTCTGGAAACACCATATATTTT
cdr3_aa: CASSPRTDKPLSSGNTIYF

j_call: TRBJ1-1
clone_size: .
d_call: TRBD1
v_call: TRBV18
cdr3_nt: TGTGCCAGCTCACCTGATGGACAGGGAGACACTGAAGCTTTCTTT
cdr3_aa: CASSPDGQGDTEAFF

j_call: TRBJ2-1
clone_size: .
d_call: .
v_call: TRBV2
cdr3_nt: TGTGCCAGCTTTTGGAAGGGACTCCATATCAATGAGCAGTTCTTC
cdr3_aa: CASFWKGLHINEQFF

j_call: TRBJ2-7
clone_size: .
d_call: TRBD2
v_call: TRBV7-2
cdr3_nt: TGTGCCAGCAGCGCGGACGGGGGGGCTGGCTACGAGCAGTACTTC
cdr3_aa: CASSADGGAGYEQYF

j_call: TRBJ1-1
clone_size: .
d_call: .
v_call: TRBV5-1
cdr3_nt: TGCGCCAGCAGCCATTATTACGGGGTATGGACTGAAGCTTTCTTT
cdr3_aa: CASSHYYGVWTEAFF

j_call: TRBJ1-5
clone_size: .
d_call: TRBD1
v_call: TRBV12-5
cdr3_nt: TGTGCTAGTGGTTTGCCCCCGGGACAGGGAAGGCCGGAGCCCCAGCATTTT
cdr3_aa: CASGLPPGQGRPEPQHF

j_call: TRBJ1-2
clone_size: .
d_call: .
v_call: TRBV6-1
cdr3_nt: TGTGCCAGCAGTGGTCCCAAGACAGGAGACTATGGCTACACCTTC
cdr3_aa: CASSGPKTGDYGYTF

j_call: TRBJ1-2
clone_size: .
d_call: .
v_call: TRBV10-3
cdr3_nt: TGTGCCATCACCTCACCAGGGGCAGGCTATGGCTACACCTTC
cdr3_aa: CAITSPGAGYGYTF

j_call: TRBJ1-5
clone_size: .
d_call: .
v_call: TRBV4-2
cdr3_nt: TGTGCCAGCAGCCAAGAGGTGGGGGCGGGTCAGCCCCAGCATTTT
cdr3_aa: CASSQEVGAGQPQHF

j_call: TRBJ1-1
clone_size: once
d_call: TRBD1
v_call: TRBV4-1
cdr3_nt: TGCGCCAGCAGATGGGACAGCAATCTGAACACTGAAGCTTTCTTT
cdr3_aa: CASRWDSNLNTEAFF